This T cell receptor (beta chain) stems from a study of blood T cell repertoires in COVID-19. About the research overall: Samples representing acute and convalescent COVID-19 were sourced from the United States, Italy and Spain. Sources were T cells, B-cell-depleted T cells, or PBMCs; the material itself was cDNA or gDNA.

The V gene end was trimmed by 2 bases and the J gene end by 1 base; junction bases not matched to a gene: 0. The CDR3 covers 14 residues. Germline assignment: CDR1 SGHNT and CDR2 YYREEE (reference sequence). In the original analysis: Estimation of nucleated cell counts was performed using reference gene primer amplification. Generated by immunoSEQ multiplex PCR, the TCRdb table keeps only in-frame clones and is missing some. The DNA gave D and trimming, while V, J and clone size come from that table. In the table there are 5,000 to 6,500 clones, 70% to 90% of which are singletons. Sequences were obtained from peripheral blood. The clonotype originates from a human donor in a cohort sampled during active COVID-19. The chain links TRBV5-4 to TRBJ2-7; 10 bases are a match to TRBD2. CDR3 residues: CASSFSGGSYEQYF. The DNA of the CDR3 is TGTGCCAGCAGCTTTAGCGGGGGGTCCTACGAGCAGTACTTC.